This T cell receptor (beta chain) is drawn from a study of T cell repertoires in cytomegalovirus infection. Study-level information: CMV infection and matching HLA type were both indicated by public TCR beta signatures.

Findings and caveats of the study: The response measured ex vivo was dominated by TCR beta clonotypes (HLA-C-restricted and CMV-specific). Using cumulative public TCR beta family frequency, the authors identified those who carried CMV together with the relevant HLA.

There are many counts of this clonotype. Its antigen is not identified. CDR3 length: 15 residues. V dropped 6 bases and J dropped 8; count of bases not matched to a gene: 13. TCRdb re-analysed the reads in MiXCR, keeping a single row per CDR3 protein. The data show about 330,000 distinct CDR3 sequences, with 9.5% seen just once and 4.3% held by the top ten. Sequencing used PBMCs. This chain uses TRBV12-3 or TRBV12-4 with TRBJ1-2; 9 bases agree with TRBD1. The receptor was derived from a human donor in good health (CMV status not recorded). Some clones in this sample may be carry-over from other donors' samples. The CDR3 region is CASRLGTGNRWGYTF. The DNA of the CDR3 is TGTGCCAGCAGACTCGGGACAGGGAATCGTTGGGGCTACACCTTC.